This T cell receptor beta chain was captured in a study of blood T cell repertoires in COVID-19. Losses at the gene ends were 4 bases for V and 0 bases for J; bases not matched to a gene: 15. Germline CDR1 and CDR2: KGHDR and SFDVKD. The CDR3 is 20 residues long. This clone has more than one count but fewer than ten. Clones were read by immunoSEQ multiplex PCR, and TCRdb kept only the in-frame ones, dropping some. Among 150,000 to 200,000 clones, 84% were seen once, and the ten largest hold roughly 8%. The V and J genes are TRBV24-1 and TRBJ2-2, with TRBD2 matching over 8 bases. The sample consisted of PBMCs or T cells enriched from blood (not recorded which). The sequence was collected from a woman between 50 and 59 years old who had recovered from COVID-19. The CDR3 DNA follows: TGTGCCACCAGTGACTCCGGGACTAGACCTCTCCCAGCGAACACCGGGGAGCTGTTTTTT. Translation: CATSDSGTRPLPANTGELFF.